These 10 T cell receptor beta chains were all obtained from the same sample, sequenced in a study of OX40 agonist ivuxolimab in advanced cancers. Preparation of the library involved the immunoSEQ multiplex PCR assay. The immuneACCESS repertoire file appears here via TCRdb, limited to in-frame rearrangements. These files lack a portion of the clones; in checked studies, under half of the deficit traces to unresolved V genes, and the cause of the others is not known. The sample table holds 62,000 or so clones, of which around four fifths were seen once. The top ten constitute 7.5% to 10% of the sample. The source material was CD4+ or CD8+ T cells sorted from blood, sampled in a trial of the OX40 agonist ivuxolimab. These receptors originate from an adult with an advanced solid tumor such as melanoma, head and neck, liver or kidney cancer.

V and J are TRBV11-3 and TRBJ1-1; tentative D call: TRBD1 (5 bases). The germline V gene encodes CDR1 SGHNT and CDR2 YENEEA. The V gene lost 3 bases and the J gene lost 10 bases, with 12 bases spanning the gap. The CDR3 runs 12 residues. CDR3 sequence (DNA): TGTGCCAGCAGCTTTCGGACTGGGGGAGCTTTCTTT. It encodes CASSFRTGGAFF.

V and J are TRBV6-1 and TRBJ1-4; no definite D call. Germline lookup yields CDR1 MNHNS and CDR2 SASEGT. The CDR3 length is 13 residues. Trimming removed 5 bases from V and 5 bases from J, with 9 bases in between. The CDR3 spells CASSWAQNEKLFF. The CDR3 nucleotides read TGTGCCAGCAGTTGGGCCCAGAATGAAAAACTGTTTTTT.

The J gene is TRBJ2-7, the V gene TRBV9; maybe TRBD2 (6 bases). Germline values: CDR1 SGDLS, CDR2 YYNGEE. CDR3 length equals 14 residues. V was shortened by 4 bases and J by 0 bases, with 11 bases between the two germline ends. The CDR3 DNA reads TGTGCCAGCAGCCTCGGTAGCGGCTCCTACGAGCAGTACTTC. Translating gives CASSLGSGSYEQYF. Using reference TRBV9 and TRBJ2-7 for the parts outside the CDR3, the full variable domain is DSGVTQTPKHLITATGQRVTLRCSPRSGDLSVYWYQQSLDQGLQFLIQYYNGEERAKGNILERFSAQQFPDLHSELNLSSLELGDSALYFCASSLGSGSYEQYFGPGTRLTVT.

V and J are TRBV13 and TRBJ2-7, with D uncertain. V shed 5 bases and J shed 3 bases, with 11 bases lying between them. The CDR3 runs 13 residues. Looked up from germline, CDR1 is PRHDT and CDR2 is FYEKMQ (reference sequence). CDR3 in amino acids: CASSLAGVYEQYF. The DNA of the CDR3 is TGTGCCAGCAGCCTCGCCGGAGTCTACGAGCAGTACTTC.

This chain uses TRBV19 with TRBJ2-2; 12 bases align to TRBD1. Trimming took 10 bases from V and 7 from J; bases not matched to a gene: 13. The CDR3 sequence is 16 residues long. From germline, CDR1 is LNHDA and CDR2 SQIVND (reference sequence). CDR3 loop: CATEPGQGAYVGELFF. The DNA for the CDR3 is TGTGCCACTGAACCGGGACAGGGGGCGTATGTCGGGGAGCTGTTTTTT.

The chain uses TRBV6-5 and TRBJ1-4; the D is unclear. Per the germline V gene, CDR1 is MNHEY and CDR2 is SVGAGI. The CDR3 length is 14 residues. The V and J ends lost 6 bases and 5 bases respectively, with 13 bases between them. CDR3 in DNA: TGTGCCAGCAGCTCTCCGGAACGCAATGAAAAACTGTTTTTT. It is translated as CASSSPERNEKLFF.

The chain is built from TRBV4-1 and TRBJ1-5; D is uncertain. The V end was cut by 4 bases, the J end by 1 base, with 11 bases between. Germline CDR1 is MGHRA and CDR2 is YSYEKL. CDR3 length equals 15 residues. CDR3 sequence: CASSRDVTSNQPQHF. As DNA, the CDR3 is TGCGCCAGCAGCCGGGATGTGACCAGCAATCAGCCCCAGCATTTT.

The V call is TRBV7-9, the J call TRBJ1-5; D call uncertain. V was clipped by 1 base and J by 1 base, with 8 bases between them. From germline, CDR1 is SEHNR and CDR2 FQNEAQ (reference sequence). The CDR3 sequence is 15 residues long. The CDR3 is CASSLGSESNQPQHF. The CDR3, as DNA: TGTGCCAGCAGCTTAGGGAGTGAGAGCAATCAGCCCCAGCATTTT.

The rearrangement joins TRBV11-1 to TRBJ2-1; D is uncertain. Trimming removed 4 bases from V and 4 bases from J, with 8 bases in between. The CDR3 length is 13 residues. The V gene's germline CDR1 is SGHAT and CDR2 FQDESV (reference sequence). The CDR3 loop reads CASSSQAYNEQFF. CDR3 bases: TGTGCCAGCAGCTCCCAAGCTTACAATGAGCAGTTCTTC.

The J gene is TRBJ2-5, the V gene TRBV7-8; 12 nucleotides align to TRBD2. The closer fit of TRBJ2-7 to the DNA end suggests the J call may be wrong. The CDR3 has 16 amino acids. Per the germline V gene, CDR1 is SGHVS and CDR2 is FQNEAQ. CDR3 sequence: CASSRPTSGSSYEQYF. In DNA form, the CDR3 reads TGTGCCAGCAGCCGACCGACTAGCGGGAGCTCCTACGAGCAGTACTTC.